This T cell receptor beta chain was sequenced during a study of PD-L1 blockade in urothelial cancer. Study-level points and caveats: Tumor-associated clones in the blood of durable-benefit patients grew more at 3 weeks.

Profiled with immunoSEQ multiplex PCR; TCRdb holds only in-frame clones, not every one. The sample holds approximately 80,000 clones, about 80% seen once. This clone was seen a handful of times. Its antigen remains unknown. V lost 9 bases, J lost 0 bases, and 8 bases stayed unmatched. The CDR3 length is 14 residues. Germline CDR1 is SEHNR and CDR2 is FQNEAQ (reference sequence). This chain joins TRBV7-9 and TRBJ2-7, with 7 nucleotides matching TRBD2. Sample: PBMCs, taken around atezolizumab (anti-PD-L1) treatment. The TCR comes from a man between 65 and 85 years old with urothelial cancer. This CDR3 reads CASRSGTNSYEQYF. For the CDR3, the DNA is TGTGCCAGTCGAAGCGGGACGAACTCCTACGAGCAGTACTTC.